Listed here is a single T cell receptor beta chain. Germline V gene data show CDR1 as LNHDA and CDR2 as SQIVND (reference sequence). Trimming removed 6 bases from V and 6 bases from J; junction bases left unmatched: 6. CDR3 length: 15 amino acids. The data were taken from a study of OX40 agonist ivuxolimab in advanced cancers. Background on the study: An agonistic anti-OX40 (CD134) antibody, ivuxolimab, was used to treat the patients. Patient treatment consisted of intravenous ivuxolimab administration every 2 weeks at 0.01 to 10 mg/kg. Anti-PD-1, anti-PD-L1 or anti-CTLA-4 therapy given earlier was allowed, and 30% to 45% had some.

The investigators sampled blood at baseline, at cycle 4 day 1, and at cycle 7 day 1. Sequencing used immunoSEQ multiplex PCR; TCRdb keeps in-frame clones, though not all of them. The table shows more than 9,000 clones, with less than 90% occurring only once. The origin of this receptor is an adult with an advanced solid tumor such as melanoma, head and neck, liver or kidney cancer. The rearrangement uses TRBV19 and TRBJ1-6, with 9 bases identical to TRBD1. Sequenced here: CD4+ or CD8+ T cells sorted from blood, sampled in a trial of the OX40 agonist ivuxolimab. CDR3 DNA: TGTGCCAGTAGCCCTTGGGACAGGGCTAATTCACCCCTCCACTTT. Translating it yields CASSPWDRANSPLHF.